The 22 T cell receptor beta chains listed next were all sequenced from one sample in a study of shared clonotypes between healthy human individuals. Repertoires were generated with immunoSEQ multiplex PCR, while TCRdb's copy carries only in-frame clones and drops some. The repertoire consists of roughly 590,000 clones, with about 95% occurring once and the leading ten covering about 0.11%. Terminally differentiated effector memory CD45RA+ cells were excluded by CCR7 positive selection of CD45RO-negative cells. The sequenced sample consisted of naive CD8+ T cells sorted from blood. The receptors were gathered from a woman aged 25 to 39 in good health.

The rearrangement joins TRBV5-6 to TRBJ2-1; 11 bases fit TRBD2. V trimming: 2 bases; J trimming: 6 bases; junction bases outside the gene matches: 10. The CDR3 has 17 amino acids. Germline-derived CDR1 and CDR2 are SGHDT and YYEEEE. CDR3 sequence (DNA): TGTGCCAGCAGCTTTGAACCGACTAGCGGGAAAGTCAATGAGCAGTTCTTC. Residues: CASSFEPTSGKVNEQFF.

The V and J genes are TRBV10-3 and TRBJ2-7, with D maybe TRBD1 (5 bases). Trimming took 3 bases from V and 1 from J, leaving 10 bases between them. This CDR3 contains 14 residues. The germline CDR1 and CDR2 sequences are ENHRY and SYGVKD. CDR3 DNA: TGTGCCATCAGTGACGACAGTTCGTCCTACGAGCAGTACTTC. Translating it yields CAISDDSSSYEQYF.

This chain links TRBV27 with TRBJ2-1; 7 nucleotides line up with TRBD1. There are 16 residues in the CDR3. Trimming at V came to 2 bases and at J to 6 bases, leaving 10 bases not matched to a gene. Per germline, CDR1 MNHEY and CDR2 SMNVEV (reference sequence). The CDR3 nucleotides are TGTGCCAGCAGTTTACAAGACAGGGTGGTTGGCAATGAGCAGTTCTTC. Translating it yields CASSLQDRVVGNEQFF.

The CDR3: CASSSILSSYNEQFF. The CDR3, as DNA: TGTGCCAGCAGTTCGATCTTGAGCTCCTACAATGAGCAGTTCTTC. This sequence joins TRBV6-6 and TRBJ2-1; D not certain. V was pared by 4 bases and J by 0 bases, with 10 bases between. The CDR3 totals 15 residues. The germline V gene encodes CDR1 MNHNY and CDR2 SVGAGI (reference sequence).

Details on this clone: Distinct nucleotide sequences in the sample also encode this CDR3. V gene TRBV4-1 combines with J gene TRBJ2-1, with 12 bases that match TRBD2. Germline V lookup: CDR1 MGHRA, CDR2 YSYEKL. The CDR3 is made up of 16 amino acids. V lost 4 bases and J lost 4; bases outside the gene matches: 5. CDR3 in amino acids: CASSPRTSGGYNEQFF. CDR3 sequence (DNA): TGCGCCAGCAGCCCCAGAACTAGCGGGGGGTACAATGAGCAGTTCTTC.

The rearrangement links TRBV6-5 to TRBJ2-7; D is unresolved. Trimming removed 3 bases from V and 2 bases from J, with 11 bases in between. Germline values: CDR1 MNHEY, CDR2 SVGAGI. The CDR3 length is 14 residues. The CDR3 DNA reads TGTGCCAGCAGTTATGGGCAACTGACCTACGAGCAGTACTTC. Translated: CASSYGQLTYEQYF.

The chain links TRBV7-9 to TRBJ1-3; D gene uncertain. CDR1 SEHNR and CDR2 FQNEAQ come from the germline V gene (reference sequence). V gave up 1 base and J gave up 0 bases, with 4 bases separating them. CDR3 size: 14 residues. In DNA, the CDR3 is TGTGCCAGCAGCTTAGTTAGCTCTGGAAACACCATATATTTT. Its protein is CASSLVSSGNTIYF.

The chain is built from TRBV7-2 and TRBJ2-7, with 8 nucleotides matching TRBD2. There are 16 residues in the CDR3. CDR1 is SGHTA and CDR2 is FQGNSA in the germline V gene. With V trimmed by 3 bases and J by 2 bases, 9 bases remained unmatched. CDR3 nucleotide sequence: TGTGCCAGCAGCTTTTTGCCACTAGCGGAGGCCTACGAGCAGTACTTC. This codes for CASSFLPLAEAYEQYF. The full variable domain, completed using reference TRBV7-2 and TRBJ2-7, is GAGVSQSPSNKVTEKGKDVELRCDPISGHTALYWYRQSLGQGLEFLIYFQGNSAPDKSGLPSDRFSAERTGGSVSTLTIQRTQQEDSAVYLCASSFLPLAEAYEQYFGPGTRLTVT.

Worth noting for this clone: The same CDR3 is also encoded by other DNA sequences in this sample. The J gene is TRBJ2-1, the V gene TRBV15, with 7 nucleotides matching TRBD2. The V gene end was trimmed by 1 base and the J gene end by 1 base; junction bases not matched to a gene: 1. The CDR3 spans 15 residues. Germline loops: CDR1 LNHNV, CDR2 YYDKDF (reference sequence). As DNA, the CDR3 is TGTGCCACCAGCAGAGTCGGGGGGTCCTACAATGAGCAGTTCTTC. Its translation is CATSRVGGSYNEQFF.

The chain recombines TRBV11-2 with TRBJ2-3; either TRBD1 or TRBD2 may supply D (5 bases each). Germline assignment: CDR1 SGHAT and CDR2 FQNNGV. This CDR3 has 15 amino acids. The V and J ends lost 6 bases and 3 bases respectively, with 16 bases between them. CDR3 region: CASSPGTRHTDTQYF. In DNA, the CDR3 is TGTGCCAGCAGTCCCGGGACGAGGCATACAGATACGCAGTATTTT.

The CDR3 region has the DNA TGTGCCAGCAGACAATCGCCAGGGGAAGGGAACACTGAAGCTTTCTTT. Protein sequence: CASRQSPGEGNTEAFF. The chain combines TRBV7-6 with TRBJ1-1, with a possible D match to TRBD1 (6 bases). The germline V gene encodes CDR1 SGHVS and CDR2 FNYEAQ. V was pared by 6 bases and J by 1 base, with 18 bases between. The CDR3 sequence is 16 residues long.

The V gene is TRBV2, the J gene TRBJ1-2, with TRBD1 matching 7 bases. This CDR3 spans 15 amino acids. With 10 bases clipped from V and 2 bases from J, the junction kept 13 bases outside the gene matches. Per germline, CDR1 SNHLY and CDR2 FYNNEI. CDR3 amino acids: CANNDRAGTNYGYTF. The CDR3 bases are TGTGCCAACAACGACAGGGCGGGAACCAACTATGGCTACACCTTC.

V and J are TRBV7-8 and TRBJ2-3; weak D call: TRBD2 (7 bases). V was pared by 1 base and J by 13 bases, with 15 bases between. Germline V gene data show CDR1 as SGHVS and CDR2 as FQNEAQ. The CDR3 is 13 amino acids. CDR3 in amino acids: CASSLVKRGGKYF. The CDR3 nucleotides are TGTGCCAGCAGCTTAGTAAAGAGGGGGGGAAAGTATTTT. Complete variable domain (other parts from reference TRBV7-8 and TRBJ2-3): GAGVSQSPRYKVAKRGQDVALRCDPISGHVSLFWYQQALGQGPEFLTYFQNEAQLDKSGLPSDRFFAERPEGSVSTLKIQRTQQEDSAVYLCASSLVKRGGKYFGPGTRLTVL.

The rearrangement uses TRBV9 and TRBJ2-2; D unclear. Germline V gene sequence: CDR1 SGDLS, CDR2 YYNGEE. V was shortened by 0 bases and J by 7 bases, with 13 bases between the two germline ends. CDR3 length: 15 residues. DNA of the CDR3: TGTGCCAGCAGCGTAGGACCCGGAGTTGGCGGGGAGCTGTTTTTT. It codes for CASSVGPGVGGELFF. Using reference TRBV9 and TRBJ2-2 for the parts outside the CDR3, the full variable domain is DSGVTQTPKHLITATGQRVTLRCSPRSGDLSVYWYQQSLDQGLQFLIQYYNGEERAKGNILERFSAQQFPDLHSELNLSSLELGDSALYFCASSVGPGVGGELFFGEGSRLTVL.

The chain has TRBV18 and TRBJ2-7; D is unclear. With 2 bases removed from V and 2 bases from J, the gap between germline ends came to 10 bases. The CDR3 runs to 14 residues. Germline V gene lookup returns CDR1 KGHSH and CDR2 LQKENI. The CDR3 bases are TGTGCCAGCTCACCAGAGACCGGAACCTACGAGCAGTACTTC. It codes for CASSPETGTYEQYF.

CDR3 coding DNA: TGCGCCAGCAGCTTGGGATCGACAGCAACTAATGAAAAACTGTTTTTT. This translates into CASSLGSTATNEKLFF. This chain connects TRBV5-1 to TRBJ1-4; D is perhaps TRBD1 (5 bases). This CDR3 spans 16 amino acids. V lost 0 bases to trimming and J lost 0 bases, with 9 bases between them. CDR1 is SGHRS, CDR2 YFSETQ, per germline.

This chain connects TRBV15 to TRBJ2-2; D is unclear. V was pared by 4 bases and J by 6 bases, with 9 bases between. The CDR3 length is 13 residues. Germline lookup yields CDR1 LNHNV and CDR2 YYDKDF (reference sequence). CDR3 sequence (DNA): TGTGCCACCAGCATGGGAAGTCCCGGGGAGCTGTTTTTT. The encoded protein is CATSMGSPGELFF. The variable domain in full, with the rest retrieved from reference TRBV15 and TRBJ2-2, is DAMVIQNPRYQVTQFGKPVTLSCSQTLNHNVMYWYQQKSSQAPKLLFHYYDKDFNNEADTPDNFQSRRPNTSFCFLDIRSPGLGDTAMYLCATSMGSPGELFFGEGSRLTVL.

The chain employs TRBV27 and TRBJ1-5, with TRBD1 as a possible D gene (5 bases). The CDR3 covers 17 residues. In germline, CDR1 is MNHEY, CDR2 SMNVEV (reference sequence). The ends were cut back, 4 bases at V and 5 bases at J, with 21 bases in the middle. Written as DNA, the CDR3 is TGTGCCAGCAGTTGGGGCCCCGGCACCGGGCCACATCAGCCCCAGCATTTT. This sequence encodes CASSWGPGTGPHQPQHF.

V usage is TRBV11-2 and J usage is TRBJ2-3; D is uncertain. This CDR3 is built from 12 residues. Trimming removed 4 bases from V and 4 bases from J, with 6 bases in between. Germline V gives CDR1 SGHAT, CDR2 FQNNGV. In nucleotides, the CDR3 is TGTGCCAGCAGCTCCAGCGCAGATACGCAGTATTTT. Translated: CASSSSADTQYF.

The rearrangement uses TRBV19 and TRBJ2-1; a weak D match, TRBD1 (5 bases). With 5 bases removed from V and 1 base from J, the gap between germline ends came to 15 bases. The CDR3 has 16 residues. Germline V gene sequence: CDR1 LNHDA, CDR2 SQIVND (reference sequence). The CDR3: CASSSSFGASYNEQFF. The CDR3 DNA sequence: TGTGCCAGTAGTTCTTCTTTTGGGGCTTCCTACAATGAGCAGTTCTTC.

CDR3: CASSPLHGTYGETQYF. CDR3 in DNA: TGTGCCAGCAGTCCCCTCCATGGGACCTATGGGGAGACCCAGTACTTC. The chain is built from TRBV27 and TRBJ2-5; D may correspond to TRBD1 or TRBD2 (5 bases each). The ends were cut back, 5 bases at V and 5 bases at J, with 21 bases in the middle. Per the germline V gene, CDR1 is MNHEY and CDR2 is SMNVEV (reference sequence). The CDR3 is made up of 16 amino acids.

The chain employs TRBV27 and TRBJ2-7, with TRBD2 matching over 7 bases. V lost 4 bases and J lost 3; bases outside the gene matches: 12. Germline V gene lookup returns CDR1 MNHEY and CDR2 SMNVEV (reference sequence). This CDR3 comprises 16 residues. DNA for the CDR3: TGTGCCAGCAGTTCCCCCACTAGCGCCATAGGCTACGAGCAGTACTTC. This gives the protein CASSSPTSAIGYEQYF.